One sample yielded the 21 T cell receptor beta chains listed below, sequenced in a study of T-cell reconstitution after alpha-beta-depleted transplantation in children. Unique molecular identifiers tagged the TCRbeta library. TCRdb reprocessed the PCR reads via MiXCR and lists one record per CDR3 protein. The sample gives roughly 70,000 distinct CDR3 sequences, roughly 4.5% of which show up once; 15% to 20% is in the top ten. The material was PBMCs, mostly from graft donor cells, obtained 180 days after TCRalphabeta/CD19-depleted stem cell transplant. The source of these receptors is a boy less than two years old who had a stem cell transplant for acute myeloid leukemia, so the T cells may come from the graft donor.

This clonotype showed up many times. V gene TRBV11-2 combines with J gene TRBJ2-5; 9 bases are a match to TRBD1. The CDR3 totals 16 residues. The V gene's germline CDR1 is SGHAT and CDR2 FQNNGV. Trimming cost V 0 bases and J 5 bases; bases outside gene matches: 7. The CDR3 nucleotides read TGTGCCAGCAGCTTAGATCTACGGACAGGGGTCGAGACCCAGTACTTC. Its translation is CASSLDLRTGVETQYF.

This clonotype came up many times. The chain combines TRBV5-1 with TRBJ1-2; tentative D call: TRBD1 (6 bases). This CDR3 region has 15 residues. V shed 0 bases and J shed 4 bases, with 13 bases lying between them. Germline assignment: CDR1 SGHRS and CDR2 YFSETQ. CDR3 sequence reads: CASSLAQQGTYGYTF. CDR3 coding DNA: TGCGCCAGCAGCTTGGCGCAGCAGGGGACCTATGGCTACACCTTC.

This clonotype was picked up many times. The chain recombines TRBV5-1 with TRBJ2-2, with TRBD1 as a possible D gene (5 bases). Trimming left V 4 bases short and J 8 bases short, with 21 bases between. This CDR3 region has 16 residues. Germline V gene lookup returns CDR1 SGHRS and CDR2 YFSETQ. CDR3 DNA: TGCGCCAGCAGCCTCTACCAGGGCCCCCCAATGGGGGAGCTGTTTTTT. This encodes CASSLYQGPPMGELFF.

This clonotype was picked up many times. The V call is TRBV10-3, the J call TRBJ2-1, with D perhaps TRBD1 (6 bases). Trimming took 6 bases from V and 1 from J, leaving 7 bases between them. The CDR3 covers 13 residues. CDR1 and CDR2 (germline): ENHRY, SYGVKD. The CDR3 region is CAIRGTSYNEQFF. The CDR3 nucleotides are TGTGCCATCAGGGGGACATCCTACAATGAGCAGTTCTTC.

This clonotype was counted at least ten times. The V call is TRBV4-3, the J call TRBJ2-1, with 9 bases fitting TRBD2. Germline CDR1 reads LGHNA; CDR2 reads YSLEER. The CDR3 is 15 amino acids. V gave up 3 bases and J gave up 9 bases; unmatched junction bases: 9. CDR3 in amino acids: CASSHGGGALGEQFF. The CDR3 DNA follows: TGCGCCAGCAGCCATGGCGGGGGGGCGCTAGGTGAGCAGTTCTTC.

This clonotype has a count of ten or more. The chain employs TRBV9 and TRBJ2-7; 7 positions match TRBD2. V shed 4 bases and J 5 bases; nucleotides not matched to a gene: 12. This CDR3 spans 15 amino acids. Germline V lookup: CDR1 SGDLS, CDR2 YYNGEE. CDR3 in DNA: TGTGCCAGCAGCTCACAGCGGGGTGGGGTGAACGAGCAGTACTTC. This translates into CASSSQRGGVNEQYF.

This clonotype has at least ten counts. The chain employs TRBV15 and TRBJ2-3, with TRBD1 as a possible D gene (7 bases). CDR3 length: 17 residues. The V gene lost 0 bases and the J gene lost 1 base, with 14 bases spanning the gap. Germline-derived CDR1 and CDR2 are LNHNV and YYDKDF (reference sequence). The DNA for the CDR3 is TGTGCCACCAGCAGAGATCTCAGGGGGGCCGGCACAGATACGCAGTATTTT. Translating gives CATSRDLRGAGTDTQYF.

This clonotype was found many times. The chain joins TRBV18 to TRBJ1-3, with D unclear. The V end was cut by 3 bases, the J end by 0 bases, with 12 bases between. There are 16 residues in the CDR3. CDR1 and CDR2 (germline): KGHSH, LQKENI. The CDR3 is CASSPRQASSGNTIYF. CDR3 nucleotides: TGTGCCAGCTCACCTCGGCAGGCGTCCTCTGGAAACACCATATATTTT.

As regards this clonotype: This may come from a read error, since a much larger clone is one base off. J is TRBJ1-1 and V is TRBV2; D is undetermined. The germline V gene encodes CDR1 SNHLY and CDR2 FYNNEI. The CDR3 is made up of 17 amino acids. The CDR3, as DNA: TGTACCAGCAGTTTGAAGGGCGGACCCCTTCTTGGGACTGAAGCTTTCTTT. Protein product: CTSSLKGGPLLGTEAFF. The full variable domain, with the rest looked up from reference TRBV2 and TRBJ1-1, is EPEVTQTPSHQVTQMGQEVILRCVPISNHLYFYWYRQILGQKVEFLVSFYNNEISEKSEIFDDQFSVERPDGSNFTLKIRSTKLEDSAMYFCTSSLKGGPLLGTEAFFGQGTRLTVV.

This clonotype was detected ten times or more. The chain joins TRBV5-1 to TRBJ2-5; 9 bases match TRBD2. The germline V gene encodes CDR1 SGHRS and CDR2 YFSETQ. V lost 0 bases, J lost 5 bases, and 2 bases stayed unmatched. CDR3 length equals 14 residues. CDR3 coding DNA: TGCGCCAGCAGCTTGGTAGCGGGGGTCGAGACCCAGTACTTC. Protein: CASSLVAGVETQYF. Filled out from reference TRBV5-1 and TRBJ2-5, the complete variable domain reads KAGVTQTPRYLIKTRGQQVTLSCSPISGHRSVSWYQQTPGQGLQFLFEYFSETQRNKGNFPGRFSGRQFSNSRSEMNVSTLELGDSALYLCASSLVAGVETQYFGPGTRLLVL.

This clonotype showed up many times. This sequence joins TRBV4-1 and TRBJ1-1, with TRBD1 matching over 8 bases. Germline loops: CDR1 MGHRA, CDR2 YSYEKL. J was trimmed by 1 base and V by 0 bases; bases with no gene match: 4. This CDR3 contains 16 residues. In DNA, the CDR3 is TGCGCCAGCAGCCAAGACGGACAGGGTAGGAACACTGAAGCTTTCTTT. This encodes CASSQDGQGRNTEAFF.

There are many counts of this clonotype. The chain is built from TRBV12-3 or TRBV12-4 and TRBJ2-3; D not certain. The CDR3 covers 11 residues. Deletions cut 8 bases from V and 3 bases from J, with 6 bases between. This CDR3 reads CASGLTDTQYF. The CDR3 DNA is TGTGCCAGCGGATTAACAGATACGCAGTATTTT.

There are many counts of this clonotype. The chain couples TRBV12-3 or TRBV12-4 to TRBJ1-6, with 7 bases identical to TRBD1. CDR3 length: 15 amino acids. The V segment lost 4 bases and the J segment 5 bases; nucleotides outside the gene matches: 5. CDR3 DNA sequence: TGTGCCAGCAGTTCGGGACAGAGCGATAATTCACCCCTCCACTTT. Amino acids: CASSSGQSDNSPLHF.

This clonotype was detected ten times or more. The gene calls are TRBV20-1 and TRBJ2-1; D unresolved. V dropped 2 bases and J dropped 4 bases, with 12 bases sitting between them. CDR3 length: 14 residues. Germline V gene sequence: CDR1 DFQATT, CDR2 SNEGSKA (reference sequence). The CDR3 coding sequence is TGCAGTGCTAGAAATCTGGGGTCTTACAATGAGCAGTTCTTC. Translating it yields CSARNLGSYNEQFF.

The chain recombines TRBV4-3 with TRBJ2-7, with 7 bases aligning to TRBD1. The CDR3 consists of 15 residues. Germline values: CDR1 LGHNA, CDR2 YSLEER. V shed 11 bases, J shed 1 base, and the junction held 14 bases outside the gene matches. The CDR3 nucleotides read TGCGCCTCCAGTCAACCAGGGGGACCGTCCTACGAGCAGTACTTC. Its translation: CASSQPGGPSYEQYF.

In its sample, this clonotype was seen many times. CDR3 coding DNA: TGTGCCAGCACCGACAGGTTCTACAATCAGCCCCAGCATTTT. Its translation is CASTDRFYNQPQHF. The chain links TRBV18 to TRBJ1-5; D may be TRBD1 (6 bases). V was pared by 8 bases and J by 3 bases, with 14 bases between. The CDR3 is 14 residues long. CDR1 and CDR2 from the germline V gene are KGHSH and LQKENI.

In its sample, this clonotype was seen many times. The V gene is TRBV6-1, the J gene TRBJ1-1; TRBD1 matches at 7 bases. Germline CDR1 MNHNS, CDR2 SASEGT. Germline trimming cut 8 bases from V and 0 bases from J; bases unmatched to any gene: 6. The CDR3 has 14 residues. CDR3 protein: CASARGGLNTEAFF. Written as DNA, the CDR3 is TGTGCCAGCGCCAGAGGGGGCTTGAACACTGAAGCTTTCTTT.

This clonotype has ten or more counts. The gene calls are TRBV5-1 and TRBJ2-2; TRBD2 agrees at 15 bases. The CDR3 is 18 amino acids. Germline V gives CDR1 SGHRS, CDR2 YFSETQ. V gave up 3 bases and J gave up 3 bases; unmatched junction bases: 6. The CDR3 protein is CASSSGTSGGTYTGELFF. Written as DNA, the CDR3 is TGCGCCAGCAGCTCCGGGACTAGCGGGGGGACATACACCGGGGAGCTGTTTTTT.

This clonotype was counted many times. The chain couples TRBV12-3 or TRBV12-4 to TRBJ1-5, with D possibly TRBD1 on 6 matching bases. The CDR3 contains 17 residues. The V end lost 3 bases, the J end lost 0 bases, and 15 bases lay between the germline ends. In DNA form, the CDR3 reads TGTGCCAGCAGTTTCACCGGGGGGCCTTATAGCAATCAGCCCCAGCATTTT. Its translation is CASSFTGGPYSNQPQHF.

In this sample, this clonotype turned up many times. The chain joins TRBV4-3 to TRBJ2-7; D perhaps matches TRBD1 (5 bases). The length of the CDR3 is 16 residues. Germline CDR1 reads LGHNA; CDR2 reads YSLEER. Trimming took off 0 bases at V and 5 bases at J, with 17 bases between the two ends. This CDR3 is CASSQDRAGYPNEQYF. CDR3 nucleotides: TGCGCCAGCAGCCAAGATCGGGCAGGGTACCCTAACGAGCAGTACTTC.

V and J are TRBV28 and TRBJ2-7, with D perhaps TRBD1 or TRBD2 (5 bases each). Germline loops: CDR1 MDHEN, CDR2 SYDVKM. This CDR3 is 14 amino acids long. V was shortened by 5 bases and J by 2 bases, with 13 bases between the two germline ends. The CDR3 protein is CASSPGGSAYEQYV. In DNA, the CDR3 is TGTGCCAGCAGTCCTGGGGGTTCCGCCTACGAGCAGTACGTC.